These 10 T cell receptor beta chains came from one sample sequenced in a study of cytomegalovirus exposure and HLA in healthy donors (dated by TCRdb to the late 2010s). Library preparation used the immunoSEQ multiplex PCR assay. A mixture of 60 forward primers for TCR Vbeta segments and 13 reverse primers for TCR Jbeta segments was used in the multiplex PCR. The immuneACCESS repertoire file appears here via TCRdb, limited to in-frame rearrangements. These files lack a portion of the clones; in checked studies, under half of the deficit traces to unresolved V genes, and the cause of the others is not known. The sample profile shows more than 95,000 clones; more than 75% of them were found once. The top ten hold approximately 10% of the sample. The sample was PBMCs. The receptor set was obtained from a young man in good health and CMV-seropositive.

The gene calls are TRBV18 and TRBJ2-1, with 7 bases fitting TRBD1. V lost 4 bases to trimming and J lost 3 bases; unmatched junction nucleotides: 12. This CDR3 contains 17 residues. Germline V gene data show CDR1 as KGHSH and CDR2 as LQKENI. The CDR3 bases are TGTGCCAGCTCACAGGTTTCAGGGGGAGTAGGCTACAATGAGCAGTTCTTC. Its translation is CASSQVSGGVGYNEQFF.

In this sample, this clone turned up once. The rearrangement joins TRBV29-1 to TRBJ2-3, with 11 bases identical to TRBD2. V gave up 0 bases and J gave up 1 base; unmatched junction bases: 3. The germline V gene has CDR1 SQVTM and CDR2 ANQGSEA. The CDR3 consists of 16 residues. The DNA for the CDR3 is TGCAGCGTTGAAGATTGGGGACTAGCGGGCACAGATACGCAGTATTTT. It specifies CSVEDWGLAGTDTQYF.

This sequence joins TRBV4-1 and TRBJ2-3; 7 bases map to TRBD2. This CDR3 has 16 residues. With V trimmed by 5 bases and J by 0 bases, 8 bases remained unmatched. Per the germline V gene, CDR1 is MGHRA and CDR2 is YSYEKL. The CDR3, as DNA: TGCGCCAGCAGCTTCCGACTAGCTCGGAGCACAGATACGCAGTATTTT. It translates to CASSFRLARSTDTQYF.

V gene TRBV6-1 combines with J gene TRBJ1-1; D not certain. V gave up 5 bases and J gave up 5 bases, with 6 bases separating them. This CDR3 comprises 11 residues. Germline CDR1 MNHNS, CDR2 SASEGT. CDR3 protein: CASSMRTEAFF. As DNA, the CDR3 is TGTGCCAGCAGTATGAGGACTGAAGCTTTCTTT.

The rearrangement uses TRBV7-2 and TRBJ2-7; a possible D gene is TRBD1 (6 bases). V gave up 5 bases and J gave up 1 base, with 9 bases separating them. The CDR3 extends over 13 amino acids. Germline V gene sequence: CDR1 SGHTA, CDR2 FQGNSA. CDR3 in amino acids: CASSPGQSYEQYF. CDR3 DNA: TGTGCCAGCAGCCCCGGACAGTCCTACGAGCAGTACTTC.

The chain carries TRBV29-1 and TRBJ2-1, with 8 bases lining up with TRBD1. The CDR3 extends over 16 amino acids. CDR1 SQVTM and CDR2 ANQGSEA come from the germline V gene. With 0 bases clipped from V and 8 bases from J, the junction kept 12 bases outside the gene matches. CDR3 residues: CSVEDRGPPSIDEQFF. DNA of the CDR3: TGCAGCGTTGAAGACAGGGGGCCCCCATCTATCGATGAGCAGTTCTTC.

This chain connects TRBV7-2 to TRBJ1-2, with a weak D call TRBD1 (5 bases). The germline gives CDR1 SGHTA, CDR2 FQGNSA. Between the trimmed V and J ends, which lost 1 base and 3 bases, there was a span of 15 bases. CDR3 length: 16 residues. The CDR3 DNA is TGTGCCAGCAGCTTAGACGGCCAGGGATCGGACTATGGCTACACCTTC. This encodes CASSLDGQGSDYGYTF.

The J gene is TRBJ1-1, the V gene TRBV6-5; D is ambiguous. The CDR3 is 14 residues long. The V gene's germline CDR1 is MNHEY and CDR2 SVGAGI. Trimming cost V 6 bases and J 3 bases, with 14 bases left between them. As DNA, the CDR3 is TGTGCCAGCAGGTCCGGGTCTGACCACACTGAAGCTTTCTTT. It codes for CASRSGSDHTEAFF.

J is TRBJ1-1 and V is TRBV6-1; no clear D. CDR3 length equals 14 residues. Germline assignment: CDR1 MNHNS and CDR2 SASEGT. With 2 bases removed from V and 3 bases from J, the gap between germline ends came to 10 bases. The CDR3 nucleotides read TGTGCCAGCAGTGAATACCGGGTTTACACTGAAGCTTTCTTT. Amino acid sequence: CASSEYRVYTEAFF.

This chain connects TRBV7-6 to TRBJ2-1; D is possibly TRBD1 (6 bases). Germline CDR1 SGHVS, CDR2 FNYEAQ. CDR3 length: 18 residues. Trimming left V 5 bases short and J 7 bases short, with 27 bases between. The DNA of the CDR3 is TGTGCCAGCAGCCCCCGCCCGGGGCAGGGGATCGTTTTAAATGAGCAGTTCTTC. Translation gives CASSPRPGQGIVLNEQFF.